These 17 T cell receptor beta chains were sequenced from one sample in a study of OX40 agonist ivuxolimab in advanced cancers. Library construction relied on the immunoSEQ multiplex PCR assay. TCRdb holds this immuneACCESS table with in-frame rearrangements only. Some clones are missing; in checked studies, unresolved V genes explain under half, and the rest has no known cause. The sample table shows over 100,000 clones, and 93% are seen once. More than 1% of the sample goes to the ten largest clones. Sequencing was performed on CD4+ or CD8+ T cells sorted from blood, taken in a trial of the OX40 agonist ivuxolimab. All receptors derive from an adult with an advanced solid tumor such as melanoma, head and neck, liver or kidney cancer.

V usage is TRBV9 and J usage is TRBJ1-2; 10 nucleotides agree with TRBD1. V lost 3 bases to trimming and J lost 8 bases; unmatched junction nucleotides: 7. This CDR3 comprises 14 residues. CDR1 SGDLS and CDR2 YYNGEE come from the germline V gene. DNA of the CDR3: TGTGCCAGCAGCGCACGACAGGGGGCCGGGGGCTACACCTTC. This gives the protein CASSARQGAGGYTF.

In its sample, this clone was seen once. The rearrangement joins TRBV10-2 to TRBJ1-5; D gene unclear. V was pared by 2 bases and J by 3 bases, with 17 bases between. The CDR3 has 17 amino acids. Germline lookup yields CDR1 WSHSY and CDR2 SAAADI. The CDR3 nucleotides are TGCGCCAGCAGTGAGAGTCGGAGGGTCGGGAACAATCAGCCCCAGCATTTT. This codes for CASSESRRVGNNQPQHF.

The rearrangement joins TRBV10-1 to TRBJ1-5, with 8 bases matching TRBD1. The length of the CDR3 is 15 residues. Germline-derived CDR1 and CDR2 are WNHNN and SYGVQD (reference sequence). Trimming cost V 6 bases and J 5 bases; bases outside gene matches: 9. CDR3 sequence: CASRGQGGVDQPQHF. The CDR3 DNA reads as TGCGCCAGCAGAGGACAGGGCGGAGTGGATCAGCCCCAGCATTTT.

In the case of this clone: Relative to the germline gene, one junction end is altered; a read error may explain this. This CDR3 reads CASSQGGGLNTEAFF. Written as DNA, the CDR3 is TGCGCCAGCAGCCAAGGTGGGGGGCTGAACACTGAAGCTTTCTTT. The chain couples TRBV5-4 to TRBJ1-1, with D maybe TRBD1 (6 bases). The CDR3 contains 15 residues. From germline, CDR1 is SGHNT and CDR2 YYREEE (reference sequence). Full variable domain (outside the CDR3, taken from reference TRBV5-4 and TRBJ1-1): ETGVTQSPTHLIKTRGQQVTLRCSSQSGHNTVSWYQQALGQGPQFIFQYYREEENGRGNFPPRFSGLQFPNYSSELNVNALELDDSALYLCASSQGGGLNTEAFFGQGTRLTVV.

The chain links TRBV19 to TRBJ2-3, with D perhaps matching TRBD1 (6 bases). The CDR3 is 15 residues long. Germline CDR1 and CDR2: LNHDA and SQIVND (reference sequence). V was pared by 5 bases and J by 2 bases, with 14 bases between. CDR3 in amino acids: CASSLHGQNTDTQYF. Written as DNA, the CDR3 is TGTGCCAGTAGTCTCCATGGACAGAACACAGATACGCAGTATTTT. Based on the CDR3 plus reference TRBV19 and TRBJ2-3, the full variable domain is DGGITQSPKYLFRKEGQNVTLSCEQNLNHDAMYWYRQDPGQGLRLIYYSQIVNDFQKGDIAEGYSVSREKKESFPLTVTSAQKNPTAFYLCASSLHGQNTDTQYFGPGTRLTVL.

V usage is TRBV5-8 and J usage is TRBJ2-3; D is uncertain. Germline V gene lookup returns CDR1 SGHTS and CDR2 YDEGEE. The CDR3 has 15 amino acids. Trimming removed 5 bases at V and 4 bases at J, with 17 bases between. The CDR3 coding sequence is TGTGCCAGCAGTTCCGGGCTCCTTTTGTCAGATACGCAGTATTTT. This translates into CASSSGLLLSDTQYF.

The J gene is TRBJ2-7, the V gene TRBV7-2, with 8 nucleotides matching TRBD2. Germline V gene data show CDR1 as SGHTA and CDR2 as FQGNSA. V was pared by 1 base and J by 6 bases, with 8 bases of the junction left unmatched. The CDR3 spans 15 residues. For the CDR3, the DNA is TGTGCCAGCAGCTTAGGCGGGACTAGAAAAGGCGAGCAGTACTTC. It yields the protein CASSLGGTRKGEQYF.

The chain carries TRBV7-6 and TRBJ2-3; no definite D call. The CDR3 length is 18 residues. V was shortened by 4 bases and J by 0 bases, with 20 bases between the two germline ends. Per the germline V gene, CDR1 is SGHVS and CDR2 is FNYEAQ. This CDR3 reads CASSSKPRTLTSTDTQYF. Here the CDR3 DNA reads TGTGCCAGCAGCTCCAAGCCTAGGACGTTAACTAGCACAGATACGCAGTATTTT.

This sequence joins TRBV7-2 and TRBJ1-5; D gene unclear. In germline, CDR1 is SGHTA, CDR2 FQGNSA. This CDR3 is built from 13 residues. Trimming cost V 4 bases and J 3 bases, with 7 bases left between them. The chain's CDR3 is CASSSDVNQPQHF. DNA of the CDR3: TGTGCCAGCAGCTCGGATGTCAATCAGCCCCAGCATTTT.

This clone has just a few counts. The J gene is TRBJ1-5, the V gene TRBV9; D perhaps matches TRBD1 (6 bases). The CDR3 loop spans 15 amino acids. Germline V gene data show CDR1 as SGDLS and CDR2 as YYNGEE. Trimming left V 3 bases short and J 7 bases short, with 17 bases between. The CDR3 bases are TGTGCCAGCAGCGCCACAGGGATCTTGGGGCAGCCCCAGCATTTT. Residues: CASSATGILGQPQHF. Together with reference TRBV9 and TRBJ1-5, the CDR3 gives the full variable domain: DSGVTQTPKHLITATGQRVTLRCSPRSGDLSVYWYQQSLDQGLQFLIQYYNGEERAKGNILERFSAQQFPDLHSELNLSSLELGDSALYFCASSATGILGQPQHFGDGTRLSIL.

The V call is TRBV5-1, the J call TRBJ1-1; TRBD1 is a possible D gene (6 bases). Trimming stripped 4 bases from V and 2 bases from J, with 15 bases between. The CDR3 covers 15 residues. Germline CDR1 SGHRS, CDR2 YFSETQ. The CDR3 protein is CASSVNRELNTEAFF. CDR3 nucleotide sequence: TGCGCCAGCAGCGTAAACAGGGAGCTTAACACTGAAGCTTTCTTT.

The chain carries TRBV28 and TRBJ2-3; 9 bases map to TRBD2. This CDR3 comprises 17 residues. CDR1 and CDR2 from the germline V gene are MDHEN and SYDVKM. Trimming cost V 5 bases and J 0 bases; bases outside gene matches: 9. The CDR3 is CASSPFLAGTSTDTQYF. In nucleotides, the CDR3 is TGTGCCAGCAGTCCATTTCTAGCGGGAACTAGCACAGATACGCAGTATTTT.

The CDR3 coding sequence is TGCGCCAGCAGTACCAGCGGGAGAAGGAACGGGGAGCTGTTTTTT. This translates into CASSTSGRRNGELFF. V usage is TRBV10-1 and J usage is TRBJ2-2; 8 nucleotides align to TRBD2. From germline, CDR1 is WNHNN and CDR2 SYGVQD (reference sequence). V lost 5 bases, J lost 7 bases, and 9 bases stayed unmatched. CDR3 length equals 15 residues.

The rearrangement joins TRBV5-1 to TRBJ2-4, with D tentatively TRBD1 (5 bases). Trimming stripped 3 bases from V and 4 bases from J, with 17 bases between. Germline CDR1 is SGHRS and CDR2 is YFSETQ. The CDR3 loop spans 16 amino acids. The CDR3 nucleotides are TGCGCCAGCAGCTGGGGCGGCGACCCTCAAAAAAACATTCAGTACTTC. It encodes CASSWGGDPQKNIQYF.

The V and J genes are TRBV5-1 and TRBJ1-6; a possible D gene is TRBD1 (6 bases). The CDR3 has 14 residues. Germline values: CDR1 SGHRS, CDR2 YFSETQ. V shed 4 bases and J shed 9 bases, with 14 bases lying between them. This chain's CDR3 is CASSEGGWSSPLHF. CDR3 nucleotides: TGCGCCAGCAGCGAGGGGGGCTGGAGTTCACCCCTCCACTTT.

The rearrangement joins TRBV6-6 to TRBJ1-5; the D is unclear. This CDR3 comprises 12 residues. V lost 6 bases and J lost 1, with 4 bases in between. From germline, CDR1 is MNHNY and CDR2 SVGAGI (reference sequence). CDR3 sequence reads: CASRGSNQPQHF. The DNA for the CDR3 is TGTGCCAGCAGGGGAAGCAATCAGCCCCAGCATTTT.

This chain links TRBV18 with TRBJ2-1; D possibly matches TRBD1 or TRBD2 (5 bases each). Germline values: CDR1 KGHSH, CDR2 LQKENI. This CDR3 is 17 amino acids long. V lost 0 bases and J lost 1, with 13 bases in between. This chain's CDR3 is CASSPPGATGSYNEQFF. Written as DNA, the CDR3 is TGTGCCAGCTCACCACCCGGGGCCACCGGGTCCTACAATGAGCAGTTCTTC.